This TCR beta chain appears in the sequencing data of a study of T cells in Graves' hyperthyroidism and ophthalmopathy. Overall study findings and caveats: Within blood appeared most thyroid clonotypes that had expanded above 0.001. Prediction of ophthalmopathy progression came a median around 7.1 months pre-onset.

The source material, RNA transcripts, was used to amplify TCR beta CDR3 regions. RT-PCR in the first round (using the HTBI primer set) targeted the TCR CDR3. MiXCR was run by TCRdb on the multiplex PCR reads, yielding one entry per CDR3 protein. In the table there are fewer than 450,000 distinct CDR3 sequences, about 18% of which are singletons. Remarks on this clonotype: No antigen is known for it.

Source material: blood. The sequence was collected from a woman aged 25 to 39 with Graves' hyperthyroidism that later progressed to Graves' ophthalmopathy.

The CDR3 DNA sequence: TGCGCCAGCAGCCAATCAGGGGTCTACAATGAGCAGTTCTTC. Translation gives CASSQSGVYNEQFF. The genes are TRBV4-1 and TRBJ2-1; possibly TRBD1 for D (6 bases). CDR3 length: 14 residues. CDR1 and CDR2 (germline): MGHRA, YSYEKL. Trimming cost V 2 bases and J 3 bases, with 8 bases left between them.